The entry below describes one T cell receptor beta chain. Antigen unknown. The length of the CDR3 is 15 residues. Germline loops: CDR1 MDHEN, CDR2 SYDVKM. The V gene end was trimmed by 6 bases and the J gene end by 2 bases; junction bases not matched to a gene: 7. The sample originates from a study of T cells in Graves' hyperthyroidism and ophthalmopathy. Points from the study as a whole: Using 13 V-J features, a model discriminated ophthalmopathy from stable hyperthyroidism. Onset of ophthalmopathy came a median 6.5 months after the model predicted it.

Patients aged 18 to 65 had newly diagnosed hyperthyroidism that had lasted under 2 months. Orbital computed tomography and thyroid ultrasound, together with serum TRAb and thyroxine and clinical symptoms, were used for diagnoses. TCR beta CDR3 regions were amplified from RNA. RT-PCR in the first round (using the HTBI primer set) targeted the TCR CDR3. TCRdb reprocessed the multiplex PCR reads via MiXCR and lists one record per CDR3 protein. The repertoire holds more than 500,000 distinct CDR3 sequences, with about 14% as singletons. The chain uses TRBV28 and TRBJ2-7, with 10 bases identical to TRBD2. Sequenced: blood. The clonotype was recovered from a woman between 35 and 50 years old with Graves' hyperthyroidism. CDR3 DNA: TGTGCCAGCAGATCTAGCGGGAGTGGGACCTACGAGCAGTACTTC. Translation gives CASRSSGSGTYEQYF.